The 9 T cell receptor beta chains below were found in one sample sequenced in a study of T cell changes during pregnancy in multiple sclerosis (dated by TCRdb to between 2018 and 2021). Receptors were amplified or captured by the immunoSEQ multiplex PCR assay. Held by TCRdb, this immuneACCESS table contains in-frame sequences only and omits some clones. Under half of the omission traces to an unresolved V gene where checked; the cause of the rest is unknown. The sample records around 60,000 clones, around 93% of which are singletons. Approximately 0.35% of the sample rests with the top ten. The sample in question was CD4+ T cells from peripheral blood mononuclear cells, obtained before pregnancy. Receptors were obtained from a female donor with multiple sclerosis, enrolled in a pregnancy study.

The V call is TRBV7-2, the J call TRBJ2-3; the D gene is possibly TRBD2 (6 bases). This CDR3 is 13 amino acids long. Germline assignment: CDR1 SGHTA and CDR2 FQGNSA. Trimming removed 6 bases at V and 14 bases at J, with 21 bases between. This CDR3 is CASSPVSVADAYF. Written as DNA, the CDR3 is TGTGCCAGCAGTCCCGTCTCGGTAGCGGACGCGTATTTT.

This clone has only one observation. The CDR3 nucleotides read TGTGCCAGCTCACCATATACGACTAGCGGTATATACAATGAGCAGTTCTTC. Translated: CASSPYTTSGIYNEQFF. The chain has TRBV18 and TRBJ2-1; TRBD2 matches 9 bases. V lost 2 bases to trimming and J lost 4 bases; unmatched junction nucleotides: 9. The CDR3 extends over 17 amino acids. Germline CDR1 is KGHSH and CDR2 is LQKENI.

The chain uses TRBV11-2 and TRBJ1-1, with D possibly being TRBD1 (5 bases). The CDR3 has 13 residues. Trimming pared 5 bases from V and 3 bases from J, leaving 10 bases between. CDR1 and CDR2 (germline): SGHAT, FQNNGV. Written as DNA, the CDR3 is TGTGCCAGCAGCCTACGGGGGTACACTGAAGCTTTCTTT. Its translation is CASSLRGYTEAFF.

The chain links TRBV5-8 to TRBJ2-5; a possible D gene is TRBD1 (5 bases). This CDR3 region has 15 residues. V was trimmed by 3 bases and J by 1 base, leaving 13 bases between them. Germline assignment: CDR1 SGHTS and CDR2 YDEGEE. For the CDR3, the DNA is TGTGCCAGCAGCTCGGCTCAGGGTACCCAAGAGACCCAGTACTTC. Its translation is CASSSAQGTQETQYF.

The chain couples TRBV15 to TRBJ2-1; the match to TRBD1 covers 7 bases. The germline CDR1 and CDR2 sequences are LNHNV and YYDKDF (reference sequence). CDR3 size: 15 residues. Unmatched junction bases numbered 3, after V lost 4 bases and J lost 0 bases. The CDR3 region is CATSKGQSSYNEQFF. The CDR3 bases are TGTGCCACCAGCAAGGGACAGAGCTCCTACAATGAGCAGTTCTTC.

The chain carries TRBV19 and TRBJ2-7; 7 positions agree with TRBD1. Unmatched junction bases numbered 3, after V lost 1 base and J lost 0 bases. This CDR3 is built from 15 residues. The V gene's germline CDR1 is LNHDA and CDR2 SQIVND (reference sequence). The CDR3 protein is CASSIGTGVSYEQYF. CDR3 nucleotides: TGTGCCAGTAGTATAGGGACAGGCGTCTCCTACGAGCAGTACTTC.

CDR3 loop: CASSSSTSASYEQYF. The CDR3 DNA reads TGTGCCAGCAGCTCCTCGACTAGCGCTTCCTACGAGCAGTACTTC. The J gene is TRBJ2-7, the V gene TRBV7-9; 8 bases align to TRBD2. With 4 bases clipped from V and 1 base from J, the junction kept 6 bases outside the gene matches. Germline CDR1 is SEHNR and CDR2 is FQNEAQ (reference sequence). The CDR3 is made up of 15 amino acids.

J is TRBJ2-2 and V is TRBV27; 16 bases fit TRBD2. Germline CDR1 and CDR2: MNHEY and SMNVEV (reference sequence). The CDR3 loop spans 20 amino acids. V trimming: 3 bases; J trimming: 4 bases; junction bases outside the gene matches: 11. CDR3 sequence (DNA): TGTGCCAGCAGTTTTGGTCTCGGGACTAGCGGGAGGGCAAGCACCGGGGAGCTGTTTTTT. It codes for CASSFGLGTSGRASTGELFF.

The chain employs TRBV6-5 and TRBJ1-2; D remains ambiguous. The length of the CDR3 is 13 residues. CDR1 MNHEY and CDR2 SVGAGI come from the germline V gene. V was shortened by 6 bases and J by 2 bases, with 10 bases between the two germline ends. The CDR3 region has the DNA TGTGCCAGCAGGAGAACAGAGAACTATGGCTACACCTTC. Amino acids: CASRRTENYGYTF.